Described below is a single T cell receptor (beta chain) sequence and its context. This record belongs to a study of blood T cell repertoires in COVID-19. Study background: COVID-19 samples from acute and convalescent phases originated in the United States, Italy and Spain.

Sequenced by immunoSEQ multiplex PCR; TCRdb stores in-frame clones only, minus some. The sample includes 200,000 to 250,000 clones, 75% to 85% of them seen just once. The CDR3 length is 15 residues. Germline assignment: CDR1 SGHTA and CDR2 FQGTGA. V lost 1 base to trimming and J lost 4 bases, with 11 bases between them. The rearrangement joins TRBV7-3 to TRBJ2-1, with D unclear. The specimen was peripheral blood. The clonotype comes from a woman in her 30s with COVID-19, enrolled during active disease. CDR3 protein: CASSLNFARYNEQFF. CDR3 coding DNA: TGTGCCAGCAGCTTAAATTTCGCCAGGTACAATGAGCAGTTCTTC.